The entry that follows covers one T cell receptor (beta chain) sequence. This clonotype was seen ten or more times. Its antigen target is currently unknown. No quality values exist for individual bases; no much larger clone is one base distant. TCR beta CDR3 regions were amplified from RNA transcripts. The TCR CDR3 was subjected to a first round of RT-PCR using the HTBI primer set and the Qiagen OneStep RT-PCR kit. Libraries were constructed in a second round of multiplex PCR, after which size selection and purification were performed. Sequencing of the libraries was done on an Illumina HiSeq2000 using paired-end 100 bp reads. The original pipeline was this. SOAPnuke was used to process the raw data, removing reads that contained adapters or uncalled bases, had a mean Phred below 15, or lacked an exact match to the constant primer or identifier. High-quality paired reads were merged using COPE v1.2.5, and each unique nucleotide sequence was defined as a clonotype. Clonotypes were aligned to IMGT TRBV, TRBD and TRBJ reference segments using MiTCR v1.1. Analysis was restricted to V-J combinations with a frequency above 0.0001, which covered roughly 99% of repertoires. A TCS score was defined as the ratio of F50 (clonal expansion) to E x V (chaos), with BLOSUM62-based TCRdist applied between CDR3 peptides within each V-J. Welch's t-statistics and random forest reduced 450 to 600 V-J features to 13, which were used in a naive Bayes classifier (R e1071). TCRdb handled the public reads itself, with Q25 trimming in fastp and clone calling in MiXCR, and kept productive beta chains. One record per CDR3 amino acid sequence lists the most common genes and DNA. The V and J calls and clone size are TCRdb's, not the authors'. The sample table records a few hundred thousand distinct CDR3 sequences; about 14% of these occur just once. More than 4.5% of the sample lies in the top ten.

This entry is derived from a study of T cells in Graves' hyperthyroidism and ophthalmopathy (dated by TCRdb to about 2019). Some background on the complete study: Peripheral blood samples were taken at initial diagnosis, before any treatment was given. An independent validation cohort of around 20 hyperthyroidism patients and 15 or so patients who later progressed to ophthalmopathy tested prospective prediction of ophthalmopathy. According to the paper, TCR Vbeta CDR3 sequencing was carried out on 135 peripheral blood samples, which came from 40 to 45 ophthalmopathy, approximately 72 hyperthyroidism and roughly 17 progressor patients. A discovery cohort of about 100 patients, approximately 45 with Graves' ophthalmopathy and about 58 with stable Graves' hyperthyroidism, was used to find distinguishing TCR V-J signatures. Thyroid tissue and blood T-cell repertoires from about six Graves' hyperthyroidism patients were also compared in the study. Once sampling was done, hyperthyroidism patients were given methimazole at a starting dose of 30 mg daily, whereas ophthalmopathy patients were given high-dose intravenous methylprednisolone. The 95 to 100 discovery patients were randomly split 7:3 into training and test sets.

Study-level results and caveats: In validation, the model predicted progression to ophthalmopathy a median of about 6.8 months before onset, with over 55% sensitivity and roughly 73% specificity. A 13 V-J signature model separated ophthalmopathy from stable hyperthyroidism, with around 91% sensitivity and 81% to 82% specificity in cross-validation and 80%/75% in testing. No statistical method was used to fix the sample size in advance, and group allocation was not hidden from the investigators. Most expanded thyroid clonotypes (frequency above 0.001) were also found in blood, which suggests that blood repertoires may mirror thyroid immune responses.

Hyperthyroidism patients were aged 18 to 65 years and newly diagnosed, with disease duration of less than 2 months. The study excluded patients with uncontrolled infections, other autoimmune diseases, pregnancy or lactation. Diagnoses relied on clinical symptoms, serum thyroxine and TRAb, thyroid ultrasound and orbital computed tomography. Blood from progressor patients was drawn when they were first diagnosed with hyperthyroidism, before any ophthalmopathy symptoms appeared. PBMCs were isolated from about 10 ml of fresh peripheral blood by Ficoll-Paque density gradient centrifugation. Progressor patients were first diagnosed with Graves' hyperthyroidism and then developed ophthalmopathy during follow-up. Total RNA was extracted with Trizol reagent, and quality was checked on an Agilent 2100 Bioanalyzer. The sample was blood. The source is a woman aged 30 to 39 with Graves' hyperthyroidism that later progressed to Graves' ophthalmopathy.

The DNA sequence follows: TGTGCCAGCAGCTTACTTCTAATGAACACTGAAGCTTTCTTT. Translated, it reads CASSLLLMNTEAFF. Rearrangement joined TRBV7-9 to TRBJ1-1, with an unclear D gene assignment. CDR1 and CDR2, looked up from the germline V gene (reference sequence), are SEHNR and FQNEAQ. Measured from the cysteine to the phenylalanine, the CDR3 is 14 residues long. Only CDR3 DNA is held: 42 bases, read in frame from base 1. V was cut back by 2 bases and J by 0 bases, leaving a gap of 7 bases between them.